Sequencing of this T cell receptor (beta chain) was carried out in a study of T cell repertoires and HLA-DP antigens. For the study at large: Donors were two male and one female, aged 18-to-29 to 60-to-69.

Concerning this clone: Its target is not known.

The primer mix covered 54 TRBV segments and 13 TRBJ segments. Only in-frame clones appear in the TCRdb table, and some are missing; sequencing was by immunoSEQ multiplex PCR. The data show 65,000 to 95,000 clones, with around 80% seen just once and approximately 1.4% held by the top ten. The sequencing sample was made of CD4+ T cells from PBMCs. The receptor's source is a man in his 60s in good health and CMV-seronegative.

The CDR3 nucleotides read TGTGCCACCAGCAAAAGCAGGGTGGATAATTCACCCCTCCACTTT. Translating gives CATSKSRVDNSPLHF. The chain carries TRBV15 and TRBJ1-6, with a possible D match to TRBD1 (5 bases). The CDR3 extends over 15 amino acids. Trimming cost V 4 bases and J 5 bases, with 12 bases left between them. CDR1 and CDR2 (germline): LNHNV, YYDKDF (reference sequence).